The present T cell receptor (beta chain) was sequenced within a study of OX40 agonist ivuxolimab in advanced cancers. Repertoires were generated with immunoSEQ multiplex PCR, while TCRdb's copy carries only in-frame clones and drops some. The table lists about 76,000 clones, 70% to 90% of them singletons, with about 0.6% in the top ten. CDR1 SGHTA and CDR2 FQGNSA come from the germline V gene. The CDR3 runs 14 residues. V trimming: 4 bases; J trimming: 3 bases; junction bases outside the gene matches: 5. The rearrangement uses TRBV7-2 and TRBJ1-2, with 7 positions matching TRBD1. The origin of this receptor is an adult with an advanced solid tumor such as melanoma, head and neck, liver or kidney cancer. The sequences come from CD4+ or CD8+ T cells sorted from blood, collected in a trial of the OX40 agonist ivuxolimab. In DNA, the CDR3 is TGTGCCAGCAGCTCCCAGGGGGAATACTATGGCTACACCTTC. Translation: CASSSQGEYYGYTF.